One sample yielded the 5 T cell receptor beta chains listed below, sequenced in a study of blood T cells in healthy people across ages. For the second PCR, which ran for about 6 to 11 cycles, a sample-barcoded 5' primer and a J-beta primer mix were used. Using its own MiXCR run on the 5' RACE reads, TCRdb lists one record per CDR3 protein. In the table there are around 1,700,000 distinct CDR3 sequences, 28% of which are singletons. Sequencing was done on a sample of blood. The receptors derive from a woman in her twenties or thirties in good health.

The chain carries TRBV11-2 and TRBJ2-3; D could derive from TRBD1 or TRBD2 (6 bases each). Germline V CDR1 and CDR2: SGHAT, FQNNGV. The CDR3 length is 15 residues. V lost 2 bases and J lost 5, with 14 bases in between. This CDR3 is CASSLRRGLIDTQYF. In nucleotides, the CDR3 is TGTGCCAGCAGCTTAAGACGGGGGCTGATAGATACGCAGTATTTT.

The chain recombines TRBV19 with TRBJ2-1; TRBD1 matches at 7 bases. The CDR3 is 15 amino acids. The V gene end was trimmed by 4 bases and the J gene end by 3 bases; junction bases not matched to a gene: 6. Looked up from germline, CDR1 is LNHDA and CDR2 is SQIVND (reference sequence). The chain's CDR3 is CASSTYRGGYNEQFF. In DNA, the CDR3 is TGTGCCAGTAGTACCTACAGGGGCGGCTACAATGAGCAGTTCTTC.

In its sample, this clonotype was seen a few times. The rearrangement links TRBV14 to TRBJ2-7, with D tentatively TRBD2 (5 bases). The J call is doubtful: the DNA matches TRBJ2-5 better. Germline-derived CDR1 and CDR2 are SGHDN and FVKESK. This CDR3 spans 14 amino acids. The CDR3 loop reads CASSQVGDGETQYF. The CDR3, as DNA: TGTGCCAGCAGCCAAGTGGGAGATGGTGAGACCCAGTACTTC.

The V gene is TRBV5-1, the J gene TRBJ2-1; 12 bases agree with TRBD1. This CDR3 comprises 16 residues. V dropped 0 bases and J dropped 7; count of bases not matched to a gene: 5. The germline CDR1 and CDR2 sequences are SGHRS and YFSETQ. In DNA form, the CDR3 reads TGCGCCAGCAGCTTGGGCGGGACAGGGGGCTCAAATGAGCAGTTCTTC. Translating gives CASSLGGTGGSNEQFF.

This clonotype is medium-sized (0.01 to 0.1%) in the sample. DNA of the CDR3: TGTGCCAGCATGGGCTCTGGGGCCAACGTCCTGACTTTC. It is translated as CASMGSGANVLTF. V and J are TRBV12-3 or TRBV12-4 and TRBJ2-6; the D is unclear. This CDR3 comprises 13 residues. V shed 7 bases and J shed 0 bases, with 4 bases lying between them.